The T cell receptor beta chain described here comes from a study of blood T cell repertoires in COVID-19. Per germline, CDR1 SGHVS and CDR2 FQNEAQ. With 3 bases removed from V and 10 bases from J, the gap between germline ends came to 21 bases. The CDR3 is 15 residues long. A few counts support this clone. Only in-frame clones appear in the TCRdb table, and some are missing; sequencing was by immunoSEQ multiplex PCR. The sample lists approximately 54,000 clones, roughly 81% occurring once. V and J are TRBV7-8 and TRBJ1-1, with D uncertain. The material sequenced was peripheral blood. The sequence was collected from a woman in her sixties or seventies with acute or convalescent COVID-19. This chain's CDR3 is CASSLTTGRSGVAFF. The CDR3, as DNA: TGTGCCAGCAGCTTGACTACCGGCCGGTCCGGAGTAGCTTTCTTT.